The 30 T cell receptor beta chains below come from one sample, sequenced in a study of T cell responses to AZD1222 COVID-19 vaccine (dated by TCRdb to the early 2020s). Libraries came from the immunoSEQ multiplex PCR assay. Imported from immuneACCESS, the table was reduced by TCRdb to in-frame sequences with V and J called. These copies leave out some clones; in studies compared against another copy, an unresolved V gene accounts for under half, and the cause of the remainder is not known. This sample gives under 110,000 clones in total; about 90% of them show up just once. The ten largest clonotypes hold 5.1% of the sample. The time point label on this specimen signifies: baseline before first vaccination. The specimen was peripheral blood, collected on day 0 of AZD1222 vaccination. Receptors were obtained from an adult in good health.

A few counts support this clone. This CDR3 reads CATRREASQPQHF. The CDR3, as DNA: TGTGCCACCCGCCGGGAGGCGAGCCAGCCCCAGCATTTT. The chain uses TRBV19 and TRBJ1-5; no clear D. This CDR3 is built from 13 residues. CDR1 is LNHDA, CDR2 SQIVND, per germline (reference sequence). Between the trimmed V and J ends, which lost 10 bases and 7 bases, there was a span of 17 bases.

The chain uses TRBV4-2 and TRBJ2-7; tentative D call: TRBD2 (6 bases). This CDR3 has 14 residues. Trimming removed 0 bases from V and 6 bases from J, with 12 bases in between. Germline CDR1 LGHNA, CDR2 YNFKEQ. CDR3 residues: CASSQDGGWREQYF. The CDR3 DNA reads as TGTGCCAGCAGCCAAGATGGAGGGTGGCGCGAGCAGTACTTC.

Details on this clone: A junction boundary mismatches the germline segment, possibly from a read error. V is TRBV7-2 and J is TRBJ2-1; perhaps TRBD2 as D (6 bases). Germline V gene lookup returns CDR1 SGHTA and CDR2 FQGNSA. This CDR3 comprises 15 residues. The CDR3 nucleotides are TGTGCCAGCAGCCTAGCGCAGTCCTCCTACAATGAGCAGTTCTTC. It is translated as CASSLAQSSYNEQFF.

This sequence joins TRBV6-2 or TRBV6-3 and TRBJ1-6; tentative D call: TRBD1 (5 bases). This CDR3 is 16 amino acids long. Germline V gene data show CDR1 as MNHEY and CDR2 as SVGEGT. Trimming shortened V by 6 bases and J by 3 bases, and 15 bases separated the two germline ends. The DNA for the CDR3 is TGTGCCAGCAGCGCCCGATTCGGGGGCTATAATTCACCCCTCCACTTT. It is translated as CASSARFGGYNSPLHF.

The V call is TRBV20-1, the J call TRBJ2-2; D unclear. This CDR3 has 11 residues. Trimming removed 6 bases at V and 6 bases at J, with 8 bases between. CDR1 is DFQATT, CDR2 SNEGSKA, per germline (reference sequence). CDR3 protein: CSAPGAGELFF. The CDR3 DNA reads TGCAGTGCACCGGGCGCCGGGGAGCTGTTTTTT.

This rearrangement joins TRBV10-2 to TRBJ2-7, with 8 bases aligning to TRBD1. The V gene end was trimmed by 6 bases and the J gene end by 7 bases; junction bases not matched to a gene: 8. From germline, CDR1 is WSHSY and CDR2 SAAADI. The length of the CDR3 is 13 residues. Here the CDR3 DNA reads TGCGCCAGCAGACAGGACAGGGTGGGAGAGCAGTACTTC. This sequence encodes CASRQDRVGEQYF.

CDR3 DNA: TGTGCCAGCAGCTTAGCCCATGGCTACACCTTC. Its protein product is CASSLAHGYTF. The V call is TRBV7-9, the J call TRBJ1-2; unclear D gene. Trimming removed 0 bases from V and 6 bases from J, with 2 bases in between. The CDR3 has 11 residues. Germline assignment: CDR1 SEHNR and CDR2 FQNEAQ (reference sequence).

The V and J genes are TRBV6-5 and TRBJ1-3; D may be TRBD1 (6 bases). Between the trimmed V and J ends, which lost 5 bases and 4 bases, there was a span of 12 bases. The CDR3 has 14 amino acids. The germline V gene encodes CDR1 MNHEY and CDR2 SVGAGI. The chain's CDR3 is CASSLRQDGNTIYF. CDR3 nucleotide sequence: TGTGCCAGCAGTCTCCGACAGGACGGAAACACCATATATTTT.

The chain joins TRBV3-1 (or the pseudogene TRBV3-2) to TRBJ1-1, with D perhaps TRBD1 (5 bases). Deletions cut 4 bases from V and 1 base from J, with 10 bases between. The germline CDR1 and CDR2 sequences are LGHDT and YNNKEL (reference sequence). The CDR3 runs 14 residues. This CDR3 reads CASSPRGGNTEAFF. In DNA, the CDR3 is TGTGCCAGCAGCCCCCGGGGGGGGAACACTGAAGCTTTCTTT.

The rearrangement links TRBV3-1 (or the pseudogene TRBV3-2) to TRBJ2-3; D remains ambiguous. Germline-derived CDR1 and CDR2 are LGHDT and YNNKEL (reference sequence). The CDR3 runs 15 residues. V lost 0 bases and J 4 bases, leaving 11 bases between the germline ends. CDR3 sequence: CASSQEAAVPDTQYF. Here the CDR3 DNA reads TGTGCCAGCAGCCAAGAGGCGGCCGTCCCAGATACGCAGTATTTT.

This chain joins TRBV4-1 and TRBJ2-7, with 10 bases lining up with TRBD2. The germline V gene encodes CDR1 MGHRA and CDR2 YSYEKL. This CDR3 has 15 amino acids. With V trimmed by 3 bases and J by 2 bases, 4 bases remained unmatched. CDR3 residues: CASSQGLATPYEQYF. CDR3 bases: TGCGCCAGCAGCCAGGGACTAGCGACACCCTACGAGCAGTACTTC.

The V gene is TRBV12-3 or TRBV12-4, the J gene TRBJ1-6, with D possibly being TRBD1 (6 bases). This CDR3 contains 13 residues. V was shortened by 2 bases and J by 8 bases, with 7 bases between the two germline ends. The CDR3 nucleotides read TGTGCCAGCAGTTTAAGACAGGATTCACCCCTCCACTTT. Amino acid sequence: CASSLRQDSPLHF.

This clone has only one observation. The chain links TRBV7-2 to TRBJ1-2; TRBD1 might be the D (5 bases). The V end lost 2 bases, the J end lost 6 bases, and 16 bases lay between the germline ends. There are 15 residues in the CDR3. Germline-derived CDR1 and CDR2 are SGHTA and FQGNSA. CDR3 in amino acids: CASSLREGTTNGYTF. The CDR3 nucleotides read TGTGCCAGCAGCTTAAGGGAGGGGACCACGAATGGCTACACCTTC.

Only a few counts were recorded for this clone. The chain links TRBV10-3 to TRBJ1-5, with D possibly matching TRBD1 (5 bases). CDR3 length equals 15 residues. Trimming took 6 bases from V and 5 from J, leaving 17 bases between them. CDR1 ENHRY and CDR2 SYGVKD come from the germline V gene. The CDR3 nucleotides read TGTGCCATCAGCCCCGACGGAGGGGCGGATCAGCCCCAGCATTTT. Translating gives CAISPDGGADQPQHF.

The gene calls are TRBV7-9 and TRBJ2-7; 7 bases agree with TRBD1. Per the germline V gene, CDR1 is SEHNR and CDR2 is FQNEAQ (reference sequence). CDR3 length equals 16 residues. V was clipped by 5 bases and J by 3 bases; unmatched bases: 13. Written as DNA, the CDR3 is TGTGCCAGCAGCGTCAGTCATACAGGGGAAAACTACGAGCAGTACTTC. Its protein is CASSVSHTGENYEQYF. Filled out from reference TRBV7-9 and TRBJ2-7, the complete variable domain reads DTGVSQNPRHKITKRGQNVTFRCDPISEHNRLYWYRQTLGQGPEFLTYFQNEAQLEKSRLLSDRFSAERPKGSFSTLEIQRTEQGDSAMYLCASSVSHTGENYEQYFGPGTRLTVT.

This sequence joins TRBV6-5 and TRBJ2-7; TRBD1 agrees at 10 bases. CDR3 length: 13 amino acids. Germline V gene data show CDR1 as MNHEY and CDR2 as SVGAGI. The ends lost 8 bases at V and 5 bases at J; junction bases unmatched: 6. The CDR3 is CASGTGDSHEQYF. Here the CDR3 DNA reads TGTGCCAGCGGGACAGGGGATTCCCACGAGCAGTACTTC.

The chain links TRBV30 to TRBJ1-3; 9 bases are a match to TRBD1. There are 14 residues in the CDR3. Germline CDR1 reads GTSNPN; CDR2 reads SVGIG (reference sequence). Losses at the gene ends were 7 bases for V and 1 base for J; bases not matched to a gene: 5. CDR3 nucleotides: TGTGCCTCCTGGACAGGGGCTTCTGGAAACACCATATATTTT. Translating gives CASWTGASGNTIYF.

V gene TRBV2 combines with J gene TRBJ1-2; 10 bases align to TRBD1. The CDR3 contains 14 residues. The V and J ends lost 6 bases and 2 bases, in that order; junction bases with no gene match: 3. CDR1 and CDR2 from the germline V gene are SNHLY and FYNNEI. CDR3 nucleotide sequence: TGTGCCAGCAGAGGGGGACAGGGGAACTATGGCTACACCTTC. Amino acid sequence: CASRGGQGNYGYTF.

This chain links TRBV5-4 with TRBJ2-1; 10 bases align to TRBD2. Germline-derived CDR1 and CDR2 are SGHNT and YYREEE (reference sequence). Losses at the gene ends were 4 bases for V and 7 bases for J; bases not matched to a gene: 8. CDR3 length: 15 amino acids. CDR3 sequence reads: CASSLLLAGRNEQFF. CDR3 DNA sequence: TGTGCCAGCAGCCTCCTACTAGCGGGAAGGAATGAGCAGTTCTTC.

On this clone: At one boundary the junction diverges from the germline segment, which might be a read error. CDR3: CASSHADRVYYDF. CDR3 sequence (DNA): TGTGCCAGCAGCCATGCCGACAGGGTGTACTATGATTTT. The rearrangement uses TRBV4-2 and TRBJ1-3; 7 nucleotides line up with TRBD1. CDR3 length: 13 amino acids. The germline V gene encodes CDR1 LGHNA and CDR2 YNFKEQ.

The chain recombines TRBV5-8 with TRBJ1-5; TRBD1 agrees at 11 bases. The CDR3 has 13 residues. CDR1 is SGHTS, CDR2 YDEGEE, per germline. J was trimmed by 9 bases and V by 4 bases; bases with no gene match: 3. The CDR3 reads CASSRDRGTPQHF. The CDR3 bases are TGTGCCAGCAGCCGGGACAGGGGGACGCCCCAGCATTTT.

The V call is TRBV28, the J call TRBJ2-3; TRBD1 matches 9 bases. Germline CDR1 and CDR2: MDHEN and SYDVKM. This CDR3 has 15 residues. V lost 2 bases, J lost 4 bases, and 4 bases stayed unmatched. For the CDR3, the DNA is TGTGCCAGCAGTTTAAGGGGACAGGGAGCAGATACGCAGTATTTT. Its protein product is CASSLRGQGADTQYF.

The J gene is TRBJ2-3, the V gene TRBV7-2; D unresolved. The germline V gene encodes CDR1 SGHTA and CDR2 FQGNSA. The CDR3 covers 13 residues. V dropped 1 base and J dropped 3 bases, with 5 bases sitting between them. The CDR3 nucleotides read TGTGCCAGCAGCTTAGGCCTTACAGATACGCAGTATTTT. Translated, it gives CASSLGLTDTQYF.

The V call is TRBV28, the J call TRBJ1-2; unclear D gene. Germline assignment: CDR1 MDHEN and CDR2 SYDVKM. Deletions cut 7 bases from V and 4 bases from J, with 10 bases between. The CDR3 totals 12 residues. CDR3 in amino acids: CASTTGGYGYTF. The CDR3 DNA is TGTGCCAGCACCACCGGCGGCTATGGCTACACCTTC.

This clone was counted once. The CDR3 loop is CASSLSGSYNEQFF. The CDR3 DNA reads as TGTGCCAGCAGTTTATCAGGGTCCTACAATGAGCAGTTCTTC. J is TRBJ2-1 and V is TRBV28; D possibly corresponds to TRBD1 (5 bases). The CDR3 is made up of 14 amino acids. The germline CDR1 and CDR2 sequences are MDHEN and SYDVKM. V was cut by 1 base and J by 1 base, with 5 bases left in between.

This rearrangement joins TRBV7-9 to TRBJ1-1, with TRBD1 identical over 7 bases. The CDR3 sequence is 14 residues long. J was trimmed by 4 bases and V by 2 bases; bases with no gene match: 4. CDR1 is SEHNR and CDR2 is FQNEAQ in the germline V gene (reference sequence). This CDR3 is CASSLQGVSTEAFF. CDR3 coding DNA: TGTGCCAGCAGCTTACAGGGGGTTAGCACTGAAGCTTTCTTT.

The CDR3 nucleotides read TGTGCCAGCAGCTTCCCCGATAATGAGCAGTTCTTC. Translated, it gives CASSFPDNEQFF. This chain uses TRBV11-2 with TRBJ2-1; D not resolved. V lost 3 bases and J lost 7, with 7 bases in between. Germline V gives CDR1 SGHAT, CDR2 FQNNGV. The CDR3 is 12 amino acids.

V gene TRBV15 combines with J gene TRBJ2-4, with 7 bases aligning to TRBD1. This CDR3 has 16 amino acids. Trimming cost V 1 base and J 6 bases; bases outside gene matches: 9. Germline assignment: CDR1 LNHNV and CDR2 YYDKDF (reference sequence). The DNA for the CDR3 is TGTGCCACCAGCAGAGGGTCAGGGGGTAATCGAAACATTCAGTACTTC. Amino acids: CATSRGSGGNRNIQYF.

The chain employs TRBV11-3 and TRBJ1-1; 7 nucleotides agree with TRBD1. Germline loops: CDR1 SGHNT, CDR2 YENEEA. CDR3 length: 17 residues. J was trimmed by 1 base and V by 1 base; bases with no gene match: 9. The CDR3 loop reads CASSLGGGGASNTEAFF. The CDR3 DNA sequence: TGTGCCAGCAGCTTAGGTGGAGGGGGCGCGTCGAACACTGAAGCTTTCTTT.

A word on this clone: Other DNA variants within this sample encode the same CDR3. The V call is TRBV28, the J call TRBJ1-5; 8 nucleotides align to TRBD1. The CDR3 loop spans 15 amino acids. Trimming took 1 base from V and 2 from J; bases not matched to a gene: 1. Germline CDR1 and CDR2: MDHEN and SYDVKM. The CDR3 bases are TGTGCCAGCAGTTTATCGGGACAGGGCAATCAGCCCCAGCATTTT. Translated: CASSLSGQGNQPQHF. Full variable domain (outside the CDR3, taken from reference TRBV28 and TRBJ1-5): DVKVTQSSRYLVKRTGEKVFLECVQDMDHENMFWYRQDPGLGLRLIYFSYDVKMKEKGDIPEGYSVSREKKERFSLILESASTNQTSMYLCASSLSGQGNQPQHFGDGTRLSIL.